The clone carrying this T cell receptor beta chain showed up just once. This sample was included in a study of blood T cell repertoires in COVID-19. Across the study: Whether acute or convalescent, the COVID-19 samples came from the United States, Italy and Spain. Sources were T cells, B-cell-depleted T cells, or PBMCs; the material itself was cDNA or gDNA.

In the source study's methods: Cell counts per sample came from amplifying reference gene primers. The assay was immunoSEQ multiplex PCR, and TCRdb's table has in-frame clones only and misses some. That table furnishes V, J and clone size, whereas the DNA furnished D and trimming. The data contain about 260,000 clones, about 90% of them singletons. The length of the CDR3 is 13 residues. Trimming took off 3 bases at V and 1 base at J, with 6 bases between the two ends. Germline lookup yields CDR1 MNHEY and CDR2 SMNVEV (reference sequence). This chain connects TRBV27 to TRBJ1-1, with unresolved D. Source material: peripheral blood. The clonotype was recovered from a woman aged 40 to 50 who had recovered from COVID-19. CDR3 residues: CASSFFRNTEAFF. The DNA of the CDR3 is TGTGCCAGCAGTTTTTTCAGGAACACTGAAGCTTTCTTT.